The 17 T cell receptor beta chains in this list originate from one sample, sequenced in a study of CXCR3-negative and CXCR3-positive naive CD8 T cells. Study-wide results and limits: TRB CDR3s were more hydrophobic in CXCR3-positive than in CXCR3-negative naive cells.

Libraries were UMI-labeled 5' RACE TRB cDNA. TCRdb re-called the 5' RACE reads; every CDR3 protein appears as one record, without DNA. The sample's table shows 50,000 to 60,000 distinct CDR3 sequences. These receptors lack a known antigen. Sequenced input: naive CXCR3+ CD8+ T cells from blood. Subset: CD45RO-CCR7+CD27+CD95- naive CD8+ T cells expressing CXCR3 (TNR3+). These receptors came from a human donor in good health. Some clones in this sample may be carry-over from other donors' samples.

The rearrangement uses TRBV10-3 and TRBJ2-7. The germline V gene encodes CDR1 ENHRY and CDR2 SYGVKD. The CDR3 covers 16 residues. CDR3: CAISEPAARVSYEQYF.

The chain has TRBV11-2 and TRBJ2-7; absent DNA, TCRdb's TRBD1 call cannot be checked. CDR1 is SGHAT and CDR2 is FQNNGV in the germline V gene. The CDR3 contains 15 residues. The CDR3 loop reads CASSLPGTGMDEQYF.

The chain uses TRBV10-3 and TRBJ2-7. The CDR3 is 14 amino acids. Per the germline V gene, CDR1 is ENHRY and CDR2 is SYGVKD. CDR3 in amino acids: CAISGPSLSYEQYF.

This chain uses TRBV4-3 with TRBJ2-5; TCRdb names TRBD1, which stays unverified in the absence of DNA. CDR1 is LGHNA, CDR2 YSLEER, per germline. The CDR3 has 16 residues. CDR3 region: CASSPGQAILFETQYF.

This chain uses TRBV20-1 with TRBJ2-3; TCRdb outputs TRBD2, but without DNA this stays unchecked. Looked up from germline, CDR1 is DFQATT and CDR2 is SNEGSKA (reference sequence). The CDR3 contains 15 residues. CDR3: CSATAGGFSTDTQYF.

The chain joins TRBV14 to TRBJ2-1; TCRdb's D call, TRBD1, is unchecked because there is no DNA. The germline CDR1 and CDR2 sequences are SGHDN and FVKESK. This CDR3 is 15 amino acids long. The CDR3 region is CASSQGGGQYNEQFF.

This chain connects TRBV10-3 to TRBJ2-7; checking the TCRdb D call of TRBD1 is not possible without DNA. Per the germline V gene, CDR1 is ENHRY and CDR2 is SYGVKD. This CDR3 comprises 15 residues. CDR3 protein: CAISESIQGFHEQYF.

The V call is TRBV7-2, the J call TRBJ2-2; with no DNA, the TCRdb D assignment of TRBD1 cannot be verified. CDR1 and CDR2 from the germline V gene are SGHTA and FQGNSA. This CDR3 is built from 17 residues. The chain's CDR3 is CASSLVEATGYTGELFF.

The chain uses TRBV4-3 and TRBJ2-5. The CDR3 has 15 residues. CDR1 and CDR2 (germline): LGHNA, YSLEER. This CDR3 is CASSQDTGYQETQYF.

The V and J genes are TRBV28 and TRBJ2-2. The CDR3 is 16 residues long. Germline V CDR1 and CDR2: MDHEN, SYDVKM. CDR3 sequence: CASSLSAYLNTGELFF.

This chain uses TRBV4-1 with TRBJ2-1. The CDR3 contains 13 residues. Germline values: CDR1 MGHRA, CDR2 YSYEKL. CDR3 amino acids: CASSQEGYNEQFF.

The V gene is TRBV29-1, the J gene TRBJ2-2; the D call of TRBD1 rests on TCRdb alone, since no DNA is present to check it. The CDR3 runs 14 residues. Germline loops: CDR1 SQVTM, CDR2 ANQGSEA. The CDR3 loop is CSVADRADTGELFF.

The rearrangement joins TRBV29-1 to TRBJ2-7; TCRdb gives TRBD1 as the D gene, but with no DNA this cannot be confirmed. CDR3 size: 12 residues. Germline loops: CDR1 SQVTM, CDR2 ANQGSEA. CDR3 amino acids: CSVRDRGYEQYF.

The chain joins TRBV5-1 to TRBJ1-1. Germline values: CDR1 SGHRS, CDR2 YFSETQ. This CDR3 is built from 12 residues. The CDR3: CASSLAATEAFF. The full variable domain, with the rest looked up from reference TRBV5-1 and TRBJ1-1, is KAGVTQTPRYLIKTRGQQVTLSCSPISGHRSVSWYQQTPGQGLQFLFEYFSETQRNKGNFPGRFSGRQFSNSRSEMNVSTLELGDSALYLCASSLAATEAFFGQGTRLTVV.

V gene TRBV6-2 or TRBV6-3 combines with J gene TRBJ1-4; TCRdb gives TRBD1 as the D gene, but with no DNA this cannot be confirmed. Germline V CDR1 and CDR2: MNHEY, SVGEGT. The length of the CDR3 is 15 residues. The CDR3 spells CASSYQGRTNEKLFF.

The J gene is TRBJ2-3, the V gene TRBV7-9. The CDR3 is 12 amino acids. Germline V gene data show CDR1 as SEHNR and CDR2 as FQNEAQ (reference sequence). The CDR3: CASSFFSDTQYF.

This sequence joins TRBV28 and TRBJ2-5; TCRdb picks TRBD2, but there is no DNA to check that call. CDR1 is MDHEN and CDR2 is SYDVKM in the germline V gene. CDR3 length equals 14 residues. The CDR3 here is CASSLRLAGETQYF.